Reported below is one T cell receptor beta chain. These data are taken from a study of blood T cell repertoires in COVID-19. As for the study in general: Acute-phase and convalescent COVID-19 samples originated in the United States, Italy and Spain. Nucleic acid was either cDNA or gDNA, and it came from T cells, B-cell-depleted T cells, or PBMCs.

Authors' processing steps: How many nucleated cells were present was estimated from reference gene primer amplification. Assay used: immunoSEQ multiplex PCR; TCRdb lists only in-frame clones, some missing. V and J calls and clone size follow that table, whereas D and trimming were derived from the DNA. The sample lists 95,000 to 150,000 clones, around four fifths occurring once. Sequences were obtained from peripheral blood. This clonotype was obtained from a man aged 55 to 70 with acute or convalescent COVID-19.

The CDR3 DNA reads TGCAGCGTTGAAGATGGGACAGGCCGCCAAGAGACCCAGTACTTC. Translated: CSVEDGTGRQETQYF. V and J are TRBV29-1 and TRBJ2-5, with 8 bases lining up with TRBD1. The CDR3 is made up of 15 amino acids. The germline V gene encodes CDR1 SQVTM and CDR2 ANQGSEA. V gave up 0 bases and J gave up 1 base; unmatched junction bases: 4.